A single sample is the source of the 11 T cell receptor beta chains below, sequenced in a study of early T cells in non-severe SARS-CoV-2 infection. Using its own MiXCR run on the 5' RACE reads, TCRdb lists one record per CDR3 protein. Of some 120,000 distinct CDR3 sequences listed, more than 12% are singletons. Material: whole blood. Source of these receptors: an adult who was a healthcare worker with PCR-confirmed SARS-CoV-2 infection or an uninfected control (not recorded which).

The genes are TRBV6-1 and TRBJ2-7; 7 bases are shared with TRBD1. The CDR3 contains 12 residues. Trimming removed 5 bases from V and 5 bases from J; junction bases left unmatched: 3. Germline V gene data show CDR1 as MNHNS and CDR2 as SASEGT. The CDR3 sequence is CASSLQGNEQYF. The CDR3 DNA sequence: TGTGCCAGCAGTTTACAGGGGAACGAGCAGTACTTC.

The rearrangement joins TRBV29-1 to TRBJ2-2; the match to TRBD1 covers 7 bases. V shed 5 bases, J shed 7 bases, and the junction held 4 bases outside the gene matches. The length of the CDR3 is 12 residues. Germline CDR1 reads SQVTM; CDR2 reads ANQGSEA. This CDR3 reads CSVTGEIGELFF. The CDR3 nucleotides read TGCAGCGTTACAGGGGAGATCGGGGAGCTGTTTTTT.

This clonotype was seen more than once but under ten times. The chain recombines TRBV7-9 with TRBJ2-5; the D is unclear. Germline CDR1 is SEHNR and CDR2 is FQNEAQ (reference sequence). V dropped 3 bases and J dropped 1 base, with 12 bases sitting between them. CDR3 size: 15 residues. CDR3 bases: TGTGCCAGCAGCTTTGGCAGGTCGGGCCAAGAGACCCAGTACTTC. The encoded protein is CASSFGRSGQETQYF.

This clonotype was seen only a few times. In DNA form, the CDR3 reads TGTGCCAGCAGGCCCCTGAACACCGGGGAGCTGTTTTTT. This sequence encodes CASRPLNTGELFF. The chain has TRBV3-1 and TRBJ2-2; D gene ambiguous. The CDR3 sequence is 13 residues long. The germline gives CDR1 LGHDT, CDR2 YNNKEL (reference sequence). Trimming removed 6 bases at V and 1 base at J, with 6 bases between.

This clonotype was picked up many times. The V call is TRBV14, the J call TRBJ1-2; D gene ambiguous. Germline V gene data show CDR1 as SGHDN and CDR2 as FVKESK. V was cut by 1 base and J by 7 bases, with 10 bases left in between. The CDR3 runs 13 residues. The chain's CDR3 is CASSQVQSAGYTF. In DNA form, the CDR3 reads TGTGCCAGCAGCCAAGTTCAATCGGCTGGCTACACCTTC.

The sample holds a few counts of this clonotype. The chain couples TRBV5-6 to TRBJ1-1; D remains ambiguous. CDR1 is SGHDT, CDR2 YYEEEE, per germline. This CDR3 spans 14 amino acids. V lost 3 bases and J 0 bases, leaving 9 bases between the germline ends. In DNA, the CDR3 is TGTGCCAGCAGCTACGGACTCATGAACACTGAAGCTTTCTTT. Its protein product is CASSYGLMNTEAFF.

This clonotype turned up a few times. This sequence joins TRBV12-3 or TRBV12-4 and TRBJ2-1, with D tentatively TRBD2 (7 bases). V gave up 5 bases and J gave up 4 bases, with 18 bases separating them. This CDR3 comprises 16 residues. CDR3 sequence: CASSPSFRGAYNEQFF. The CDR3 bases are TGTGCCAGCAGTCCAAGTTTTCGGGGGGCATACAATGAGCAGTTCTTC.

The rearrangement links TRBV9 to TRBJ1-1; D is unclear. Germline assignment: CDR1 SGDLS and CDR2 YYNGEE. Trimming pared 2 bases from V and 0 bases from J, leaving 17 bases between. The CDR3 runs to 17 residues. The DNA of the CDR3 is TGTGCCAGCAGCGTTAGACCGGTCAGAACTATGAACACTGAAGCTTTCTTT. Translating gives CASSVRPVRTMNTEAFF.

This clonotype has a handful of counts. The chain links TRBV18 to TRBJ1-1, with no clear D. V was pared by 0 bases and J by 7 bases, with 9 bases between. Germline lookup yields CDR1 KGHSH and CDR2 LQKENI. CDR3 length equals 13 residues. The CDR3 spells CASSPPGKVEAFF. The CDR3, as DNA: TGTGCCAGCTCACCACCTGGGAAAGTTGAAGCTTTCTTT.

In regard to this clonotype: Sequence at one end of the junction differs from germline and may be a read error. This rearrangement joins TRBV24-1 to TRBJ2-1; D may correspond to TRBD1 or TRBD2 (6 bases each). The length of the CDR3 is 14 residues. Per germline, CDR1 KGHDR and CDR2 SFDVKD. CDR3 nucleotides: TGTGCCACCAGTGATCCACAGGGAGGTAATGAACAGTTCTTC. Encoded protein: CATSDPQGGNEQFF.

This sequence joins TRBV5-1 and TRBJ2-2, with D unresolved. Germline CDR1 and CDR2: SGHRS and YFSETQ. CDR3 length: 13 residues. Between the trimmed V and J ends, which lost 2 bases and 4 bases, there was a span of 6 bases. The CDR3 DNA reads as TGCGCCAGCAGCTTCCCCACCACCGGGGAGCTGTTTTTT. Encoded protein: CASSFPTTGELFF.